This T cell receptor beta chain was observed in a study of response to subunit inactivated influenza vaccine. General observations from the study: The authors suggested that every seasonal influenza vaccination recruits few new T cells.

This clonotype turned up a few times. Its cognate antigen is unknown. Trimming left V 0 bases short and J 7 bases short, with 13 bases between. CDR3 length: 14 residues. The germline V gene encodes CDR1 DFQATT and CDR2 SNEGSKA (reference sequence). One entry per CDR3 protein results from TCRdb running MiXCR on the RT-PCR reads. The sample yields 550,000 to 800,000 distinct CDR3 sequences, approximately 14% seen once. The V gene is TRBV20-1, the J gene TRBJ2-1, with D tentatively TRBD1 (6 bases). Sequencing used PBMCs from blood, obtained roughly 13 days after vaccination. This TCR came from a man aged 45 to 65 who received an inactivated influenza vaccine. The chain's CDR3 is CSARDVQGGNEQFF. As DNA, the CDR3 is TGCAGTGCTAGAGATGTACAGGGTGGGAATGAGCAGTTCTTC.